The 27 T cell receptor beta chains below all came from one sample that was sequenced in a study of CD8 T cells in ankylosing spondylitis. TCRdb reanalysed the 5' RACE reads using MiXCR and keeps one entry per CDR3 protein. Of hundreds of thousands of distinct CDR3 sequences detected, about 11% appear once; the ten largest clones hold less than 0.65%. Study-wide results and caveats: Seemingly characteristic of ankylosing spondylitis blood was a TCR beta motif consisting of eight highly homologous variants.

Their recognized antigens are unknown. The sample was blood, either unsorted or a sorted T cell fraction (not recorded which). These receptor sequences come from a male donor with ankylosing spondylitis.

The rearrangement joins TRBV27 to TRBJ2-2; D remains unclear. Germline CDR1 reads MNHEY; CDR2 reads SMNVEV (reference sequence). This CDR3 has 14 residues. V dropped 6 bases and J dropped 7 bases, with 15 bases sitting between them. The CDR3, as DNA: TGTGCCAGCAGCAGAGACACCTTCGGCGGGGAGCTGTTTTTT. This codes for CASSRDTFGGELFF.

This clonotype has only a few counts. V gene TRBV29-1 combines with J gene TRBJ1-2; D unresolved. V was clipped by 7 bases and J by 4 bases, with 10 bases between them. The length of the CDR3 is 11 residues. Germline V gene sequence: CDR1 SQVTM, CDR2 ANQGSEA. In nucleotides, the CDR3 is TGCAGCGGTGGGGAAATCTATGGCTACACCTTC. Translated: CSGGEIYGYTF.

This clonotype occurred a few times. The CDR3 nucleotides read TGTGCCAGCAGGAAGACCTACAATGAGCAGTTCTTC. As protein: CASRKTYNEQFF. The gene calls are TRBV28 and TRBJ2-1; D unresolved. Germline loops: CDR1 MDHEN, CDR2 SYDVKM. Trimming shortened V by 6 bases and J by 2 bases, and 5 bases separated the two germline ends. CDR3 size: 12 residues.

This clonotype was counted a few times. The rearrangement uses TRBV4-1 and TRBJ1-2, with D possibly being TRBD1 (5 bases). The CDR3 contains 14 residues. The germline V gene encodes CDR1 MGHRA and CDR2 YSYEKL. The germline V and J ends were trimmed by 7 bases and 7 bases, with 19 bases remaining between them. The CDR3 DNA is TGCGCCAGCAAATACCCCGGGACCTCTTCTGGCTACACCTTC. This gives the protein CASKYPGTSSGYTF.

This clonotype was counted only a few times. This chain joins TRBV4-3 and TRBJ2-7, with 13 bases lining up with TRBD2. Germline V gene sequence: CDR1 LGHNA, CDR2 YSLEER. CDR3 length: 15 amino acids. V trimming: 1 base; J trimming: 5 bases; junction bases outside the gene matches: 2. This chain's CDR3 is CASSQALAGGDEQYF. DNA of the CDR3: TGCGCCAGCAGCCAAGCACTAGCGGGAGGGGACGAGCAGTACTTC.

CDR3 protein: CASGGDSYPYNEQFF. CDR3 coding DNA: TGTGCTAGTGGTGGGGACTCCTACCCCTACAATGAGCAGTTCTTC. The chain links TRBV12-5 to TRBJ2-1; maybe TRBD2 (6 bases). CDR1 and CDR2 from the germline V gene are LGHNT and FRNRAP. This CDR3 region has 15 residues. V gave up 5 bases and J gave up 2 bases, with 13 bases separating them.

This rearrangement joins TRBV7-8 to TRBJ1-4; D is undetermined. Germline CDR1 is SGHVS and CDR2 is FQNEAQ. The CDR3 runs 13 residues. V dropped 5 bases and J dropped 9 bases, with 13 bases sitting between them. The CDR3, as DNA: TGTGCCAGCAGCCCACGGACCTCTCAAAAACTGTTTTTT. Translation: CASSPRTSQKLFF.

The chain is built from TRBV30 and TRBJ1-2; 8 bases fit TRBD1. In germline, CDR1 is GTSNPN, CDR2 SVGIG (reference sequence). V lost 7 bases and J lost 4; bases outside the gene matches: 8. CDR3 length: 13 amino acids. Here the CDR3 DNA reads TGTGCCTCCGCGCGGGACAGGCCCTATGGCTACACCTTC. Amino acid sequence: CASARDRPYGYTF.

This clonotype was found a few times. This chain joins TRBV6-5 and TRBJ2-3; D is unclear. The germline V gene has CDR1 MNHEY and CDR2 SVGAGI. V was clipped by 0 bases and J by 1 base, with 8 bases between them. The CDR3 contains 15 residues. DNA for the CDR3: TGTGCCAGCAGTTACTCGGTGGGCCGCACAGATACGCAGTATTTT. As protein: CASSYSVGRTDTQYF.

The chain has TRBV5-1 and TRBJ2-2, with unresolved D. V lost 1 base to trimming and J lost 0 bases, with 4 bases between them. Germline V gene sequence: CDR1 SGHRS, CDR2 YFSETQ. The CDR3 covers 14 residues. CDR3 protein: CASSLISNTGELFF. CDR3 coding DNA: TGCGCCAGCAGCTTGATTTCGAACACCGGGGAGCTGTTTTTT.

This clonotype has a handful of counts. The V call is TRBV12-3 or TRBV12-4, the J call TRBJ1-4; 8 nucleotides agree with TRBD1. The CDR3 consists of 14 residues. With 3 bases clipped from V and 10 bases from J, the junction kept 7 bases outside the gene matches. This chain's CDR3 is CASSFRQGKGKLFF. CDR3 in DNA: TGTGCCAGCAGTTTTCGACAGGGGAAGGGAAAACTGTTTTTT.

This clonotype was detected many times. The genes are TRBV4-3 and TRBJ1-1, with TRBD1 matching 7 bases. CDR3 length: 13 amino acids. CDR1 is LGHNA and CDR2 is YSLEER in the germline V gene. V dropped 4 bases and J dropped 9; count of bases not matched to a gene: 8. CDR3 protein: CASSRLRDSKAFF. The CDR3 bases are TGCGCCAGCAGCCGGCTAAGGGACAGTAAAGCTTTCTTT.

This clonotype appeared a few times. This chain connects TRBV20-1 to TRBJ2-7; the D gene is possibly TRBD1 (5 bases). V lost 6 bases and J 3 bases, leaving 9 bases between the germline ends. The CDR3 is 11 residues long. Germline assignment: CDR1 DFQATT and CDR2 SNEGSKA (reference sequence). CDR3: CSAAQDYEQYF. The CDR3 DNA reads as TGCAGTGCAGCACAGGACTACGAGCAGTACTTC.

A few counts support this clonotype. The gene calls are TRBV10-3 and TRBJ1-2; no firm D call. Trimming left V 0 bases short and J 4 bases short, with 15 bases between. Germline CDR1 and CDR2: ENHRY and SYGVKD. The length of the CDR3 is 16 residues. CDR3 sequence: CAISESGYPRSYGYTF. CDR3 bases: TGTGCCATCAGTGAGTCCGGGTACCCGCGGAGCTATGGCTACACCTTC.

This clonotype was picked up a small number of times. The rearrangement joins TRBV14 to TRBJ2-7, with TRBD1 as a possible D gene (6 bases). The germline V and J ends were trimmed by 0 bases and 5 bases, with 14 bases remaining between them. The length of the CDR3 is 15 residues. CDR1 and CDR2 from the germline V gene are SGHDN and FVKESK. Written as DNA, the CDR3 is TGTGCCAGCAGCCAAGACGGGCAGGGGAGAGACGAGCAGTACTTC. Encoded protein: CASSQDGQGRDEQYF.

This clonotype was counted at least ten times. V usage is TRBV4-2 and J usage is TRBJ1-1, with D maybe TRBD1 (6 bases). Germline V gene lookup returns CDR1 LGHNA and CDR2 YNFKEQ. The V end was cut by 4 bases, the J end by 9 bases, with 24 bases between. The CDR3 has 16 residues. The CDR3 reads CASSPSSDTGHRKAFF. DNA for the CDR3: TGTGCCAGCAGCCCTTCCTCTGATACGGGACACCGAAAAGCTTTCTTT.

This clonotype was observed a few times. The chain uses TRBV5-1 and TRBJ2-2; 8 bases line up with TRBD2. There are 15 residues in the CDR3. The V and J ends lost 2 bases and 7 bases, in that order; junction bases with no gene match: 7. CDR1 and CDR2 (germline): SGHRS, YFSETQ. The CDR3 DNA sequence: TGCGCCAGCAGCTTAGAAGCGGGAGTTATCGGGGAGCTGTTTTTT. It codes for CASSLEAGVIGELFF. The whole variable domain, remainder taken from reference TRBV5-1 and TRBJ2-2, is KAGVTQTPRYLIKTRGQQVTLSCSPISGHRSVSWYQQTPGQGLQFLFEYFSETQRNKGNFPGRFSGRQFSNSRSEMNVSTLELGDSALYLCASSLEAGVIGELFFGEGSRLTVL.

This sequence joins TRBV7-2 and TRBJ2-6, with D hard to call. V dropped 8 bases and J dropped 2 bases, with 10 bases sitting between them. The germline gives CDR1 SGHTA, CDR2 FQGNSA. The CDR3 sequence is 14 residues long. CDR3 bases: TGTGCCAGCCGCTCCGAACCTGGGGCCAACGTCCTGACTTTC. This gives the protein CASRSEPGANVLTF.

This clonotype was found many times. CDR3 sequence reads: CSARDSTYNEQFF. The CDR3 coding sequence is TGCAGTGCTAGGGACTCCACATACAATGAGCAGTTCTTC. The chain is built from TRBV20-1 and TRBJ2-1; a weak D match, TRBD2 (5 bases). Trimming stripped 3 bases from V and 4 bases from J, with 10 bases between. Germline CDR1 is DFQATT and CDR2 is SNEGSKA (reference sequence). This CDR3 is built from 13 residues.

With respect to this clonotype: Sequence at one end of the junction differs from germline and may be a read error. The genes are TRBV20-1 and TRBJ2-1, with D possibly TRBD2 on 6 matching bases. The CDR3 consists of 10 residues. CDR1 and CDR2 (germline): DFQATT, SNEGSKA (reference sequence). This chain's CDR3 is CGALGGKQFF. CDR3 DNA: TGCGGTGCCCTCGGAGGGAAGCAGTTCTTC.

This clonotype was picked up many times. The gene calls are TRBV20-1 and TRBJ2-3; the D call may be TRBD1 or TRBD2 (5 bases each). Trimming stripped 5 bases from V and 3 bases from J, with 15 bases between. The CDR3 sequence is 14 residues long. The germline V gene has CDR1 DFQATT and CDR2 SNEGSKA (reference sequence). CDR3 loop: CSAGGVGVTDTQYF. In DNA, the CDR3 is TGCAGTGCTGGGGGAGTGGGGGTGACAGATACGCAGTATTTT.

The CDR3, as DNA: TGTGCCATCAGTGAGGAATCTTCAGGGTACCGCTACGAGCAGTACTTC. It specifies CAISEESSGYRYEQYF. V and J are TRBV10-3 and TRBJ2-7; maybe TRBD1 (5 bases). Trimming stripped 2 bases from V and 3 bases from J, with 17 bases between. CDR1 is ENHRY, CDR2 SYGVKD, per germline. There are 16 residues in the CDR3.

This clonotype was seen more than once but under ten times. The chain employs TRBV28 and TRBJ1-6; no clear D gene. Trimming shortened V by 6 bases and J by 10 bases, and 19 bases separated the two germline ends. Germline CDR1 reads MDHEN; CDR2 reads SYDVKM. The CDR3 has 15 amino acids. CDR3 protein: CASRPVRIVQSPLHF. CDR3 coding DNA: TGTGCCAGCAGACCGGTCCGGATTGTTCAATCACCCCTCCACTTT.

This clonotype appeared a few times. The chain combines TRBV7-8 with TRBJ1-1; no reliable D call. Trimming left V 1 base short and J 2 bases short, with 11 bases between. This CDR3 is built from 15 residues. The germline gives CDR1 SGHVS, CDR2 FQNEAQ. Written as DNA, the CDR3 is TGTGCCAGCAGCTTAGTGGCAGTCTTTAACACTGAAGCTTTCTTT. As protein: CASSLVAVFNTEAFF.

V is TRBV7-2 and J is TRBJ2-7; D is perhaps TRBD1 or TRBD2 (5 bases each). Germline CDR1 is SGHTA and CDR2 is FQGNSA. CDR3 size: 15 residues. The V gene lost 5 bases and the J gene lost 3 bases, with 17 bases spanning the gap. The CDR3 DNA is TGTGCCAGCAGCAGTCGCCGGGACCGAATCTACGAGCAGTACTTC. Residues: CASSSRRDRIYEQYF.

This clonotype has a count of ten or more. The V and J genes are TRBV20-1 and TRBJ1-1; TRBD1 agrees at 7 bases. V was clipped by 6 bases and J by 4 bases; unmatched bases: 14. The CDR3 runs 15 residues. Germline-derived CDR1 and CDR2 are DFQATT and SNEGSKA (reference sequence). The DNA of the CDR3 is TGCAGTGCCGACCCCCGACAGGGTAGATTCACTGAAGCTTTCTTT. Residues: CSADPRQGRFTEAFF.

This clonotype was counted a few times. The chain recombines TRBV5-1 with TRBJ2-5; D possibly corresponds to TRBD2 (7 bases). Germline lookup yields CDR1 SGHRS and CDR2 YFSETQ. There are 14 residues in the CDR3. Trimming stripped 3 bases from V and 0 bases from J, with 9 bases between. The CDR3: CASSWGGNQETQYF. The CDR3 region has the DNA TGCGCCAGCAGCTGGGGGGGCAACCAAGAGACCCAGTACTTC. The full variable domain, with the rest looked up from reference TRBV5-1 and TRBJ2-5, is KAGVTQTPRYLIKTRGQQVTLSCSPISGHRSVSWYQQTPGQGLQFLFEYFSETQRNKGNFPGRFSGRQFSNSRSEMNVSTLELGDSALYLCASSWGGNQETQYFGPGTRLLVL.